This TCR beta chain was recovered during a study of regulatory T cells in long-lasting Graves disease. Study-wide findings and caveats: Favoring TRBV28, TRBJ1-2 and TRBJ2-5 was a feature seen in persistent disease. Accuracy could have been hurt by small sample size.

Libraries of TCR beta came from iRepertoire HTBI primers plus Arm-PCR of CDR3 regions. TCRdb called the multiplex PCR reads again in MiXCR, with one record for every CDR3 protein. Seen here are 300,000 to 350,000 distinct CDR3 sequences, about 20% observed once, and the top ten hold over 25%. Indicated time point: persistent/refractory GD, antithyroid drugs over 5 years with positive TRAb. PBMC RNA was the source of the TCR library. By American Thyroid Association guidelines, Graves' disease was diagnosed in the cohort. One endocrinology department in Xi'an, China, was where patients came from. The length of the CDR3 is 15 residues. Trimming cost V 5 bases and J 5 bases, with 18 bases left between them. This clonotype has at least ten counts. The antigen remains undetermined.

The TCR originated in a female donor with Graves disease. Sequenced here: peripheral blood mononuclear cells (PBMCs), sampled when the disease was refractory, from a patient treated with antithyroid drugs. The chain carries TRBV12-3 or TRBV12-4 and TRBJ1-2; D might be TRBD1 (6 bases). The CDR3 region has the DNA TGTGCCAGCAGTGGAACAGGGTATTCTTTATATGGCTACACCTTC. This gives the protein CASSGTGYSLYGYTF.